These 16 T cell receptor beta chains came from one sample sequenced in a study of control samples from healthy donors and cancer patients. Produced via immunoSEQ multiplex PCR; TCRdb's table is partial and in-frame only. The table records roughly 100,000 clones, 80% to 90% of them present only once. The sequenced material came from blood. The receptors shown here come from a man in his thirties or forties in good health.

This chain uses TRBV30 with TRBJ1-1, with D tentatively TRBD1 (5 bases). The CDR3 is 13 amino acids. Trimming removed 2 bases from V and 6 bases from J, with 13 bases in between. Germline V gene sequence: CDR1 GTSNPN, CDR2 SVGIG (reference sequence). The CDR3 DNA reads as TGTGCCTGGAGTTCTGGGGGAGAGGCTGAAGCTTTCTTT. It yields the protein CAWSSGGEAEAFF.

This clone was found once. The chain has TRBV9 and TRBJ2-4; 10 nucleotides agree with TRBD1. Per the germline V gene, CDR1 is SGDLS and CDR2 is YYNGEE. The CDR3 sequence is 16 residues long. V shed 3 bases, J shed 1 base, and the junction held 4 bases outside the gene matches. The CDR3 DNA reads TGTGCCAGCAGCGCGACAGGGGGCTTCGCCAAAAACATTCAGTACTTC. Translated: CASSATGGFAKNIQYF.

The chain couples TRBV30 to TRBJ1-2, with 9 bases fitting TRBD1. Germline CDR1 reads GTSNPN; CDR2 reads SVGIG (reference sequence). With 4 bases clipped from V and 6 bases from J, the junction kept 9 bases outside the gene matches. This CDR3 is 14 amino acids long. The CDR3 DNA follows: TGTGCCTGGAACCACGGGGACAGGGTCGATGGCTACACCTTC. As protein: CAWNHGDRVDGYTF.

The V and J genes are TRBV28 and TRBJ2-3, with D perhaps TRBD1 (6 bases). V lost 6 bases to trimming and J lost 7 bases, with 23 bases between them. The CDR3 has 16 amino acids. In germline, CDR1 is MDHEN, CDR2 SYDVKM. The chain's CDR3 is CASSTPTGPDLNTQYF. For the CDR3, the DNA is TGTGCCAGCAGCACCCCGACAGGCCCCGACCTGAATACGCAGTATTTT.

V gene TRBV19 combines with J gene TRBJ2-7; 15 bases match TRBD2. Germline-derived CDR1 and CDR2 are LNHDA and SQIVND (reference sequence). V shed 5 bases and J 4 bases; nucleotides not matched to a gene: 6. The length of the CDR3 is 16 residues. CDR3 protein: CASSLIGTSGRYEQYF. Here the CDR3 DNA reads TGTGCCAGTAGTCTTATTGGGACTAGCGGGAGGTACGAGCAGTACTTC. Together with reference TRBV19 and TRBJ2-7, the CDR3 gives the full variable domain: DGGITQSPKYLFRKEGQNVTLSCEQNLNHDAMYWYRQDPGQGLRLIYYSQIVNDFQKGDIAEGYSVSREKKESFPLTVTSAQKNPTAFYLCASSLIGTSGRYEQYFGPGTRLTVT.

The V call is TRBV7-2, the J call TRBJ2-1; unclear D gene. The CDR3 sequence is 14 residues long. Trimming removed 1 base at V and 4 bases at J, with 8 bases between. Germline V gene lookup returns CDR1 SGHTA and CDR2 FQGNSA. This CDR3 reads CASSLVPDYNEQFF. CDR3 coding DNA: TGTGCCAGCAGCTTAGTCCCAGATTACAATGAGCAGTTCTTC.

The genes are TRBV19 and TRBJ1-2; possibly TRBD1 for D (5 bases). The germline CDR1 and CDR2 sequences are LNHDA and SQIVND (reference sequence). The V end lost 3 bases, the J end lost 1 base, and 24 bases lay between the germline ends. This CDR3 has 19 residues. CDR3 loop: CASSMTTALFFEINYGYTF. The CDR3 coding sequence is TGTGCCAGTAGTATGACGACAGCGTTATTCTTCGAGATTAACTATGGCTACACCTTC.

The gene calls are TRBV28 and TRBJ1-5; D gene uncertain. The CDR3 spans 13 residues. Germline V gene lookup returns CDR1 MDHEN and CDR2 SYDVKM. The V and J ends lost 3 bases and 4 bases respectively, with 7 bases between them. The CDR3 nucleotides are TGTGCCAGCAGTTTCGTATCTAATCAGCCCCAGCATTTT. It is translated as CASSFVSNQPQHF.

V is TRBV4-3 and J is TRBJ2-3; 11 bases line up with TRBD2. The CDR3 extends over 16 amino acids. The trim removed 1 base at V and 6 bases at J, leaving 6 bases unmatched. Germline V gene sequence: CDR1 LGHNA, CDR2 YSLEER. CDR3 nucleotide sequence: TGCGCCAGCAGCCAAGCCACTAGCGGGAGTGGGGATACGCAGTATTTT. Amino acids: CASSQATSGSGDTQYF.

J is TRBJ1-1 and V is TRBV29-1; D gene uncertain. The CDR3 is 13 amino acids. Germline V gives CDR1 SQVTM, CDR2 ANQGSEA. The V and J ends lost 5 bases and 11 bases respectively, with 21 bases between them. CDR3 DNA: TGCAGCGTTATCGGTTTCCCATCGTTAGGGGCTTTCTTT. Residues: CSVIGFPSLGAFF.

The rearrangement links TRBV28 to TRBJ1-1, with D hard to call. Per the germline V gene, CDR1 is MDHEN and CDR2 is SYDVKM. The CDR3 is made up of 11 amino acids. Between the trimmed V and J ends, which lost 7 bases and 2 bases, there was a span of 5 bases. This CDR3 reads CASNSNTEAFF. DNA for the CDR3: TGTGCCAGCAACAGCAACACTGAAGCTTTCTTT.

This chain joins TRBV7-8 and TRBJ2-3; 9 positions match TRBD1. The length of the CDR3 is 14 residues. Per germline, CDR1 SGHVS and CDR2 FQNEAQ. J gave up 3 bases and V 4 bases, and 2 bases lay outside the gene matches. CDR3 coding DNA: TGTGCCAGCAGCTGGGGACAGGGAACAGATACGCAGTATTTT. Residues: CASSWGQGTDTQYF.

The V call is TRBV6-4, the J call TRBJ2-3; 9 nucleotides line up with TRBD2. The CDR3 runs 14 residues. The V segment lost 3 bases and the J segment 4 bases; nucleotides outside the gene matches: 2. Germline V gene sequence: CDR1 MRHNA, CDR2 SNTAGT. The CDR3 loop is CASSEREGPDTQYF. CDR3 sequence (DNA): TGTGCCAGCAGTGAGCGGGAGGGCCCAGATACGCAGTATTTT.

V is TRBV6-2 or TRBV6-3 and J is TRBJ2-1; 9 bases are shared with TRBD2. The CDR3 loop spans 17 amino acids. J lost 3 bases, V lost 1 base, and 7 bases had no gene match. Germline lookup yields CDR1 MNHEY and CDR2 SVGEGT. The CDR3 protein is CASSYFGTSGYYNEQFF. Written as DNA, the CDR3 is TGTGCCAGCAGTTACTTCGGCACTAGCGGGTACTACAATGAGCAGTTCTTC.

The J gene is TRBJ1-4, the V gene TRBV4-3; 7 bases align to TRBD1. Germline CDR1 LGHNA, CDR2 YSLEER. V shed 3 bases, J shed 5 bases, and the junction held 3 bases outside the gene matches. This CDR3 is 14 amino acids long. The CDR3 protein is CASSHRGINEKLFF. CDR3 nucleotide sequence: TGCGCCAGCAGCCACAGGGGGATAAATGAAAAACTGTTTTTT.

The CDR3 here is CASSRPPNQPQHF. In DNA form, the CDR3 reads TGTGCCAGCAGCCGACCCCCGAATCAGCCCCAGCATTTT. The chain combines TRBV28 with TRBJ1-5; D gene unclear. Trimming pared 6 bases from V and 4 bases from J, leaving 10 bases between. CDR3 length: 13 amino acids. From germline, CDR1 is MDHEN and CDR2 SYDVKM. The variable domain in full, with the rest retrieved from reference TRBV28 and TRBJ1-5, is DVKVTQSSRYLVKRTGEKVFLECVQDMDHENMFWYRQDPGLGLRLIYFSYDVKMKEKGDIPEGYSVSREKKERFSLILESASTNQTSMYLCASSRPPNQPQHFGDGTRLSIL.